This T cell receptor beta chain was profiled in a study of shared T cell receptors in the human thymus. Using immunoSEQ multiplex PCR, the repertoire was profiled, and TCRdb retains in-frame clones only, with some absent. The table records about 660,000 clones, 85% to 90% of them present only once. This CDR3 is 12 amino acids long. Between the trimmed V and J ends, which lost 6 bases and 8 bases, there was a span of 14 bases. Looked up from germline, CDR1 is SQVTM and CDR2 is ANQGSEA. These same records also appear under a second study, on human thymus T cells.

The specimen was thymocytes. This sequence was found in a boy under two years old with a congenital heart defect. V usage is TRBV29-1 and J usage is TRBJ2-1; weak D call: TRBD2 (6 bases). CDR3 nucleotides: TGCAGCGTGAGACTAGGGGCTGATGAGCAGTTCTTC. Translated: CSVRLGADEQFF.